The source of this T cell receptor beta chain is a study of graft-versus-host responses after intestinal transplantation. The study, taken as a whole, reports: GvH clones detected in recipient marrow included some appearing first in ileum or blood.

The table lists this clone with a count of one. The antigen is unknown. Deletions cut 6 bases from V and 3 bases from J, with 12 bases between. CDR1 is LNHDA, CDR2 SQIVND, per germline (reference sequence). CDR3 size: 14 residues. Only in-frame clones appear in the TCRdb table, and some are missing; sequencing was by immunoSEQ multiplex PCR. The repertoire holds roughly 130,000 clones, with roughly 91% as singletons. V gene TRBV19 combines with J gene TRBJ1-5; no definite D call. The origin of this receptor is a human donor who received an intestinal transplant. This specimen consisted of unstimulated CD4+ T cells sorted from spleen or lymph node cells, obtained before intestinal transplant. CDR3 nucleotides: TGTGCCAGTAGCCAAATTGGGTACAATCAGCCCCAGCATTTT. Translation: CASSQIGYNQPQHF.